This is a list of T cell receptor beta chains from one sample in a study of cytomegalovirus exposure and HLA in healthy donors. Using immunoSEQ multiplex PCR, the repertoire was profiled, and TCRdb retains in-frame clones only, with some absent. The table has 150,000 to 200,000 clones, 84% seen once; the top ten hold approximately 1.9%. The sample consisted of PBMCs. These receptors were collected from a man younger than 35 in good health and CMV-seronegative. The CDR3 runs from the conserved cysteine through the conserved F or W. A D gene is named only where the DNA matches it firmly. Clone size, where shown, is once, few, many, or a class for clones that have expanded.

CDR3 protein: CASIDPVRGEKLFF
CDR3 DNA: TGTGCCAGCATTGACCCAGTCAGAGGTGAAAAACTGTTTTTT
D gene: NA
J gene: TRBJ1-4
clone size: NA
V gene: TRBV28

CDR3 protein: CASSFREGRRNEQFF
CDR3 DNA: TGTGCCAGCAGCTTCCGGGAGGGCCGAAGGAATGAGCAGTTCTTC
D gene: TRBD2
J gene: TRBJ2-1
clone size: NA
V gene: TRBV7-8

CDR3 protein: CASSTLAGYNEQFF
CDR3 DNA: TGTGCCAGCAGCACACTAGCGGGGTACAATGAGCAGTTCTTC
D gene: TRBD2
J gene: TRBJ2-1
clone size: NA
V gene: TRBV6-4

CDR3 protein: CASTPGIPNEKLFF
CDR3 DNA: TGTGCCAGCACCCCCGGGATTCCTAATGAAAAACTGTTTTTT
D gene: NA
J gene: TRBJ1-4
clone size: NA
V gene: TRBV27

CDR3 protein: CASSQGGLTGETQYF
CDR3 DNA: TGTGCCAGCAGCCAAGGGGGCCTTACCGGGGAGACCCAGTACTTC
D gene: TRBD1
J gene: TRBJ2-5
clone size: NA
V gene: TRBV7-9

CDR3 protein: CASSLGVTEAFF
CDR3 DNA: TGTGCCAGCAGCTTAGGAGTGACTGAAGCTTTCTTT
D gene: NA
J gene: TRBJ1-1
clone size: NA
V gene: TRBV7-9

CDR3 protein: CASSPGGLANEVEQYF
CDR3 DNA: TGTGCCAGCAGCCCCGGAGGACTAGCGAACGAGGTCGAGCAGTACTTC
D gene: TRBD2
J gene: TRBJ2-7
clone size: few
V gene: TRBV7-9

CDR3 protein: CASADREGDYGYTF
CDR3 DNA: TGTGCCAGCGCAGATAGGGAGGGGGACTATGGCTACACCTTC
D gene: NA
J gene: TRBJ1-2
clone size: NA
V gene: TRBV6-1

CDR3 protein: CASSPGALKGAGELFF
CDR3 DNA: TGTGCCAGCAGCCCTGGGGCCCTGAAAGGAGCCGGGGAGCTGTTTTTT
D gene: NA
J gene: TRBJ2-2
clone size: NA
V gene: TRBV7-9

CDR3 protein: CASSLYFPETQYF
CDR3 DNA: TGTGCCAGCAGTTTATATTTTCCGGAGACCCAGTACTTC
D gene: NA
J gene: TRBJ2-5
clone size: NA
V gene: TRBV27

CDR3 protein: CASSPGLDYNEQFF
CDR3 DNA: TGTGCCAGCAGCCCGGGACTAGACTACAATGAGCAGTTCTTC
D gene: TRBD2
J gene: TRBJ2-1
clone size: NA
V gene: TRBV5-4

CDR3 protein: CASSQDRSSLLQETQYF
CDR3 DNA: TGCGCCAGCAGCCAAGACCGTTCGTCACTTTTACAAGAGACCCAGTACTTC
D gene: NA
J gene: TRBJ2-5
clone size: NA
V gene: TRBV4-1

CDR3 protein: CAISVGTGGEKLFF
CDR3 DNA: TGTGCCATCAGTGTCGGGACAGGGGGGGAAAAACTGTTTTTT
D gene: TRBD1
J gene: TRBJ1-4
clone size: NA
V gene: TRBV10-3

CDR3 protein: CSVVYRARGETQYF
CDR3 DNA: TGCAGCGTTGTGTACAGGGCAAGGGGGGAGACCCAGTACTTC
D gene: NA
J gene: TRBJ2-5
clone size: NA
V gene: TRBV29-1

CDR3 protein: CASSLSGQGYGTGELFF
CDR3 DNA: TGTGCCAGCAGTCTATCGGGACAGGGGTATGGGACCGGGGAGCTGTTTTTT
D gene: TRBD1
J gene: TRBJ2-2
clone size: NA
V gene: TRBV28

CDR3 protein: CASSLLGRTSGIQETQYF
CDR3 DNA: TGTGCCAGCAGCTTACTTGGGCGGACTAGCGGGATCCAAGAGACCCAGTACTTC
D gene: TRBD2
J gene: TRBJ2-5
clone size: NA
V gene: TRBV7-9

CDR3 protein: CASSLSGSGSSWYEQYF
CDR3 DNA: TGTGCCAGCAGTTTAAGTGGTAGCGGGAGTTCTTGGTACGAGCAGTACTTC
D gene: TRBD2
J gene: TRBJ2-7
clone size: NA
V gene: TRBV27

CDR3 protein: CASSSGLETYEQYF
CDR3 DNA: TGCGCCAGCAGCTCTGGACTGGAAACCTACGAGCAGTACTTC
D gene: NA
J gene: TRBJ2-7
clone size: once
V gene: TRBV5-1

CDR3 protein: CASSPAGTGGLAKNIQYF
CDR3 DNA: TGTGCCAGCAGTCCGGCCGGGACAGGGGGTTTAGCCAAAAACATTCAGTACTTC
D gene: TRBD1
J gene: TRBJ2-4
clone size: NA
V gene: TRBV27

CDR3 protein: CAPEPLAVTGELFF
CDR3 DNA: TGTGCCCCGGAGCCGCTAGCGGTCACCGGGGAGCTGTTTTTT
D gene: TRBD2
J gene: TRBJ2-2
clone size: NA
V gene: TRBV6-4

CDR3 protein: CASGRQGFYEQYF
CDR3 DNA: TGTGCCAGCGGAAGACAGGGGTTCTACGAGCAGTACTTC
D gene: TRBD1
J gene: TRBJ2-7
clone size: NA
V gene: TRBV28

CDR3 protein: CASRPPQGKSYNEQFF
CDR3 DNA: TGCGCCAGCAGACCGCCACAGGGCAAGTCCTACAATGAGCAGTTCTTC
D gene: NA
J gene: TRBJ2-1
clone size: NA
V gene: TRBV10-1

CDR3 protein: CASSLALAEPTYEQYF
CDR3 DNA: TGTGCCAGCAGTTTAGCCCTAGCGGAGCCCACCTACGAGCAGTACTTC
D gene: TRBD2
J gene: TRBJ2-7
clone size: NA
V gene: TRBV27

CDR3 protein: CASSGPGTGGYEQYF
CDR3 DNA: TGTGCCAGCAGTGGCCCCGGGACAGGGGGCTACGAGCAGTACTTC
D gene: TRBD1
J gene: TRBJ2-7
clone size: few
V gene: TRBV28

CDR3 protein: CASSVDGSGNEQYF
CDR3 DNA: TGTGCCAGCAGCGTAGACGGGAGCGGGAACGAGCAGTACTTC
D gene: TRBD2
J gene: TRBJ2-7
clone size: once
V gene: TRBV9

CDR3 protein: CASRIRAGANQPQHF
CDR3 DNA: TGTGCCAGCAGGATAAGGGCAGGGGCAAATCAGCCCCAGCATTTT
D gene: NA
J gene: TRBJ1-5
clone size: NA
V gene: TRBV27

CDR3 protein: CASSQTGSDQPQHF
CDR3 DNA: TGCGCCAGCAGCCAGACAGGTTCTGATCAGCCCCAGCATTTT
D gene: NA
J gene: TRBJ1-5
clone size: NA
V gene: TRBV4-1

CDR3 protein: CASSLGVAVNVGYEQYF
CDR3 DNA: TGTGCCAGCAGCTTAGGGGTAGCGGTGAATGTGGGCTACGAGCAGTACTTC
D gene: NA
J gene: TRBJ2-7
clone size: once
V gene: TRBV7-6

CDR3 protein: CASSPDRVRTGELFF
CDR3 DNA: TGCGCCAGCAGCCCTGACAGGGTTCGGACCGGGGAGCTGTTTTTT
D gene: TRBD1
J gene: TRBJ2-2
clone size: once
V gene: TRBV4-3

CDR3 protein: CASTPPTGAYEQYF
CDR3 DNA: TGTGCCAGCACCCCCCCGACAGGGGCCTACGAGCAGTACTTC
D gene: TRBD1
J gene: TRBJ2-7
clone size: few
V gene: TRBV5-5

CDR3 protein: CASSIRQGAKLFF
CDR3 DNA: TGTGCCAGCAGCATCCGACAGGGGGCAAAACTGTTTTTT
D gene: NA
J gene: TRBJ1-4
clone size: NA
V gene: TRBV21-1

CDR3 protein: CASSLLAGGSLEQYF
CDR3 DNA: TGTGCCAGCAGCTTACTAGCGGGGGGCTCCCTCGAGCAGTACTTC
D gene: TRBD2
J gene: TRBJ2-7
clone size: NA
V gene: TRBV5-6

CDR3 protein: CAAAGGQDTQYF
CDR3 DNA: TGTGCCGCAGCGGGAGGGCAGGATACGCAGTATTTT
D gene: TRBD2
J gene: TRBJ2-3
clone size: NA
V gene: TRBV28

CDR3 protein: CASSLDSYEQFF
CDR3 DNA: TGCGCCAGCAGCTTGGACTCTTATGAGCAGTTCTTC
D gene: NA
J gene: TRBJ2-1
clone size: NA
V gene: TRBV5-1

CDR3 protein: CATLRDTEAFF
CDR3 DNA: TGTGCCACCCTGCGGGACACTGAAGCTTTCTTT
D gene: NA
J gene: TRBJ1-1
clone size: few
V gene: TRBV10-3

CDR3 protein: CASRPRAGRNTGELFF
CDR3 DNA: TGTGCCAGTAGGCCCCGGGCGGGAAGGAACACCGGGGAGCTGTTTTTT
D gene: NA
J gene: TRBJ2-2
clone size: NA
V gene: TRBV19

CDR3 protein: CASSQGRGQGGYEQYF
CDR3 DNA: TGTGCCAGCAGTCAGGGAAGGGGACAGGGAGGCTACGAGCAGTACTTC
D gene: TRBD1
J gene: TRBJ2-7
clone size: few
V gene: TRBV2

CDR3 protein: CASSHPGTGVDTQYF
CDR3 DNA: TGTGCCAGCAGCCACCCCGGGACAGGGGTAGATACGCAGTATTTT
D gene: TRBD1
J gene: TRBJ2-3
clone size: NA
V gene: TRBV6-5

CDR3 protein: CASSRGTGGPDGYTF
CDR3 DNA: TGCGCCAGCAGCAGGGGGACAGGGGGCCCAGACGGCTACACCTTC
D gene: TRBD1
J gene: TRBJ1-2
clone size: NA
V gene: TRBV5-1

CDR3 protein: CASSGQGGGEKLFF
CDR3 DNA: TGTGCCAGCAGCGGACAGGGAGGAGGTGAAAAACTGTTTTTT
D gene: NA
J gene: TRBJ1-4
clone size: NA
V gene: TRBV21-1

CDR3 protein: CASSPGLAGNEQFF
CDR3 DNA: TGTGCCAGCAGCCCGGGTCTAGCTGGGAATGAGCAGTTCTTC
D gene: NA
J gene: TRBJ2-1
clone size: NA
V gene: TRBV9

CDR3 protein: CASSYLGTGDEQYF
CDR3 DNA: TGTGCCAGCAGTTACCTCGGGACAGGGGACGAGCAGTACTTC
D gene: TRBD1
J gene: TRBJ2-7
clone size: NA
V gene: TRBV6-5

CDR3 protein: CASSFEIAKNIQYF
CDR3 DNA: TGTGCCAGCAGCTTTGAGATAGCCAAAAACATTCAGTACTTC
D gene: NA
J gene: TRBJ2-4
clone size: NA
V gene: TRBV5-6

CDR3 protein: CATSRGGAGKNTEAFF
CDR3 DNA: TGTGCCACCAGCAGGGGGGGGGCAGGAAAGAACACTGAAGCTTTCTTT
D gene: NA
J gene: TRBJ1-1
clone size: few
V gene: TRBV15

CDR3 protein: CASSSGTGEGGELFF
CDR3 DNA: TGCGCCAGCAGCTCCGGGACAGGGGAAGGCGGGGAGCTGTTTTTT
D gene: TRBD1
J gene: TRBJ2-2
clone size: NA
V gene: TRBV5-1

CDR3 protein: CASSVGFWDSAYGYTF
CDR3 DNA: TGTGCCAGCAGCGTAGGTTTTTGGGACAGTGCATATGGCTACACCTTC
D gene: TRBD1
J gene: TRBJ1-2
clone size: NA
V gene: TRBV9

CDR3 protein: CASSSRDSYEQYF
CDR3 DNA: TGTGCCAGCAGCTCCCGGGACAGCTACGAGCAGTACTTC
D gene: TRBD1
J gene: TRBJ2-7
clone size: NA
V gene: TRBV5-4

CDR3 protein: CASRRQAPGELFF
CDR3 DNA: TGTGCCAGCAGACGGCAGGCCCCCGGGGAGCTGTTTTTT
D gene: NA
J gene: TRBJ2-2
clone size: NA
V gene: TRBV6-5

CDR3 protein: CAWSGQGYSPLHF
CDR3 DNA: TGTGCCTGGAGTGGACAGGGGTATTCACCCCTCCACTTT
D gene: TRBD1
J gene: TRBJ1-6
clone size: NA
V gene: TRBV30

CDR3 protein: CASSDDRGNTGELFF
CDR3 DNA: TGTGCCAGCAGTGATGACAGGGGTAACACCGGGGAGCTGTTTTTT
D gene: TRBD1
J gene: TRBJ2-2
clone size: NA
V gene: TRBV2